This TCR beta chain was documented in a study of Graves' ophthalmopathy and Graves' hyperthyroidism. Study as a whole: There was a collection of peripheral blood at initial diagnosis, before any treatment.

General study points: Blood was where most expanded thyroid clonotypes above 0.001 frequency also turned up. The model predicted ophthalmopathy progression with roughly 71% sensitivity and 72.22% specificity.

Scientists amplified the TCR beta CDR3 regions from RNA transcripts. Following a first-round RT-PCR that used HTBI primers, a second-round multiplex PCR was carried out. TCRdb reprocessed the multiplex PCR reads via MiXCR and lists one record per CDR3 protein. The table includes roughly 160,000 distinct CDR3 sequences, around two fifths detected once. The length of the CDR3 is 16 residues. V trimming: 6 bases; J trimming: 4 bases; junction bases outside the gene matches: 11. To note about this clonotype: The antigen remains undetermined.

This TCR derives from a middle-aged woman with Graves' ophthalmopathy. The chain has TRBV12-3 or TRBV12-4 and TRBJ1-2; 10 positions match TRBD1. The sample comprised peripheral blood. This CDR3 is CASSSGRDRGVYGYTF. CDR3 in DNA: TGTGCCAGCAGCTCCGGCCGGGACAGGGGAGTCTATGGCTACACCTTC.